Below, 18 T cell receptor beta chains from the same sample are listed, as sequenced in a study of a mutant IDH1 vaccine in newly diagnosed glioma. Their specific antigens are unknown. The time point: week 11, during vaccination. Vaccination used 300 ug of mutant IDH1 20-mer peptide per dose, with topical imiquimod. The repertoire was sequenced with immunoSEQ multiplex PCR; TCRdb's copy has only in-frame clones and lacks some. This sample yields tens of thousands of clones, of which under 90% are seen a single time; approximately 3.8% belongs to the top ten. Sample: PBMCs, taken from a glioma patient whose treatment included an IDH1 peptide vaccine. These receptors were obtained from a man aged 25-45 years with glioma.

This sequence joins TRBV28 and TRBJ2-7; 8 bases line up with TRBD1. The V gene's germline CDR1 is MDHEN and CDR2 SYDVKM. The CDR3 covers 16 residues. V trimming: 0 bases; J trimming: 5 bases; junction bases outside the gene matches: 9. CDR3 protein: CASSLWAVRGRNEQYF. CDR3 nucleotide sequence: TGTGCCAGCAGTTTATGGGCGGTCAGGGGGCGGAACGAGCAGTACTTC.

The rearrangement uses TRBV15 and TRBJ1-1, with D uncertain. The CDR3 totals 14 residues. Trimming left V 4 bases short and J 11 bases short, with 20 bases between. The germline gives CDR1 LNHNV, CDR2 YYDKDF (reference sequence). CDR3 coding DNA: TGTGCCACCAGCAAGTTCTACGGCGTCGCGGAGGCTTTCTTT. This sequence encodes CATSKFYGVAEAFF.

The chain employs TRBV7-9 and TRBJ1-4; possible D gene TRBD1, 5 bases. Looked up from germline, CDR1 is SEHNR and CDR2 is FQNEAQ (reference sequence). V was cut by 8 bases and J by 1 base, with 11 bases left in between. The CDR3 has 14 residues. The CDR3 nucleotides are TGTGCCAGCGGTTCTGGGGGAACTAATGAAAAACTGTTTTTT. Its translation is CASGSGGTNEKLFF. The full variable domain, its missing parts supplied by reference TRBV7-9 and TRBJ1-4, is DTGVSQNPRHKITKRGQNVTFRCDPISEHNRLYWYRQTLGQGPEFLTYFQNEAQLEKSRLLSDRFSAERPKGSFSTLEIQRTEQGDSAMYLCASGSGGTNEKLFFGSGTQLSVL.

This clone has just one count. This sequence joins TRBV6-5 and TRBJ2-2; TRBD2 is a possible D gene (6 bases). The germline gives CDR1 MNHEY, CDR2 SVGAGI. Deletions cut 3 bases from V and 6 bases from J, with 14 bases between. The CDR3 loop spans 15 amino acids. The DNA for the CDR3 is TGTGCCAGCAGTTATGCGGGGATCGGGGCCGGGGAGCTGTTTTTT. Translating it yields CASSYAGIGAGELFF.

This clone was counted a single time. This rearrangement joins TRBV6-1 to TRBJ2-1; D not certain. V lost 6 bases to trimming and J lost 8 bases, with 14 bases between them. The CDR3 extends over 13 amino acids. The V gene's germline CDR1 is MNHNS and CDR2 SASEGT. CDR3 in DNA: TGTGCCAGCAGCAACCTTTGGACCTATGAGCAGTTCTTC. Translated, it gives CASSNLWTYEQFF.

V usage is TRBV21-1 and J usage is TRBJ1-1; TRBD1 was called by the table and not checked on the DNA. TRBV21-1 is annotated as a pseudogene. The CDR3 has 15 residues. The chain's CDR3 is CASSKEGTGNTEAFF. The CDR3 DNA is TGTGCCAGCAGCAAAGAAGGGACAGGGAACACTGAAGCTTTCTTT.

This clone has more than one count but fewer than ten. The rearrangement joins TRBV6-5 to TRBJ1-2; tentatively, D is TRBD1 (6 bases). Germline CDR1 MNHEY, CDR2 SVGAGI. The CDR3 contains 12 residues. V gave up 7 bases and J gave up 4 bases, with 10 bases separating them. In DNA, the CDR3 is TGTGCCAGCACCAGGGGCGGCTATGGCTACACCTTC. This encodes CASTRGGYGYTF.

V is TRBV30 and J is TRBJ2-3, with 7 nucleotides matching TRBD1. The CDR3 totals 14 residues. J gave up 3 bases and V 6 bases, and 9 bases lay outside the gene matches. The germline CDR1 and CDR2 sequences are GTSNPN and SVGIG (reference sequence). Here the CDR3 reads CACIWTGPTDTQYF. DNA for the CDR3: TGTGCCTGTATTTGGACAGGCCCTACAGATACGCAGTATTTT. Together with reference TRBV30 and TRBJ2-3, the CDR3 gives the full variable domain: SQTIHQWPATLVQPVGSPLSLECTVEGTSNPNLYWYRQAAGRGLQLLFYSVGIGQISSEVPQNLSASRPQDRQFILSSKKLLLSDSGFYLCACIWTGPTDTQYFGPGTRLTVL.

The rearrangement uses TRBV18 and TRBJ2-3; TRBD1 agrees at 12 bases. The CDR3 extends over 15 amino acids. Germline V CDR1 and CDR2: KGHSH, LQKENI. Trimming at V came to 2 bases and at J to 5 bases, leaving 2 bases not matched to a gene. CDR3 loop: CASSPGTGGGDTQYF. The DNA for the CDR3 is TGTGCCAGCTCACCAGGGACAGGGGGCGGAGATACGCAGTATTTT.

The count of this clone is one. This rearrangement joins TRBV4-3 to TRBJ2-7; D gene ambiguous. V gave up 2 bases and J gave up 3 bases, with 11 bases separating them. This CDR3 is 14 amino acids long. Per germline, CDR1 LGHNA and CDR2 YSLEER. As DNA, the CDR3 is TGCGCCAGCAGCCAATCCCGGACCAGCTACGAGCAGTACTTC. Translation gives CASSQSRTSYEQYF.

This clone came up a few times. The gene calls are TRBV2 and TRBJ2-3, with 16 bases lining up with TRBD2. From germline, CDR1 is SNHLY and CDR2 FYNNEI. The CDR3 runs 15 residues. J gave up 4 bases and V 9 bases, and 4 bases lay outside the gene matches. The CDR3 protein is CARGLAGGVSDTQYF. DNA for the CDR3: TGTGCCAGGGGACTAGCGGGAGGGGTATCAGATACGCAGTATTTT.

This clone was seen a single time. The rearrangement uses TRBV9 and TRBJ2-3; D remains ambiguous. The CDR3 spans 13 residues. Germline V gene data show CDR1 as SGDLS and CDR2 as YYNGEE. V shed 1 base and J shed 3 bases, with 6 bases lying between them. The CDR3: CASSVTRTDTQYF. The CDR3 DNA reads TGTGCCAGCAGCGTAACGAGGACAGATACGCAGTATTTT.

The chain employs TRBV19 and TRBJ2-5; possibly TRBD2 for D (6 bases). This CDR3 spans 13 amino acids. V lost 3 bases and J 2 bases, leaving 7 bases between the germline ends. CDR1 is LNHDA, CDR2 SQIVND, per germline (reference sequence). Written as DNA, the CDR3 is TGTGCCAGTAGTATTGCGGGGCAAGAGACCCAGTACTTC. This translates into CASSIAGQETQYF.

The genes are TRBV7-6 and TRBJ2-7; D unclear. Germline V gives CDR1 SGHVS, CDR2 FNYEAQ. The CDR3 runs to 13 residues. Trimming stripped 5 bases from V and 4 bases from J, with 12 bases between. The CDR3 region has the DNA TGTGCCAGCAGCCCCGGCGAATTTTACGAGCAGTACTTC. Protein product: CASSPGEFYEQYF.

The genes are TRBV4-3 and TRBJ2-7; TRBD1 aligns across 11 bases. V was pared by 4 bases and J by 5 bases, with 4 bases of the junction left unmatched. The CDR3 length is 14 residues. Germline CDR1 and CDR2: LGHNA and YSLEER. The CDR3 region is CASSPGQGGHEQYF. CDR3 bases: TGCGCCAGCAGCCCGGGACAGGGGGGCCACGAGCAGTACTTC.

The chain joins TRBV30 to TRBJ1-6, with TRBD1 identical over 8 bases. Germline CDR1 and CDR2: GTSNPN and SVGIG (reference sequence). J was trimmed by 0 bases and V by 4 bases; bases with no gene match: 17. The length of the CDR3 is 20 residues. CDR3 sequence (DNA): TGTGCCTGGACCACCAAGCGGGGACAGGAATGGTCCTCCTATAATTCACCCCTCCACTTT. Protein sequence: CAWTTKRGQEWSSYNSPLHF. Full variable domain (outside the CDR3, taken from reference TRBV30 and TRBJ1-6): SQTIHQWPATLVQPVGSPLSLECTVEGTSNPNLYWYRQAAGRGLQLLFYSVGIGQISSEVPQNLSASRPQDRQFILSSKKLLLSDSGFYLCAWTTKRGQEWSSYNSPLHFGNGTRLTVT.

This clone was observed a handful of times. The rearrangement joins TRBV21-1 to TRBJ2-7; TRBD2 was called by the table and not checked on the DNA. TRBV21-1 is labeled a pseudogene. The CDR3 length is 15 residues. This CDR3 reads CASSKYKRASYEQYF. In nucleotides, the CDR3 is TGTGCCAGCAGCAAATATAAGCGGGCCTCCTACGAGCAGTACTTC.

The chain has TRBV10-2 and TRBJ2-1, with TRBD2 identical over 7 bases. CDR3 length: 13 residues. V lost 6 bases, J lost 8 bases, and 7 bases stayed unmatched. CDR1 and CDR2 (germline): WSHSY, SAAADI. CDR3 DNA: TGCGCCAGCAGGGGGGGGGATTGGGATGAGCAGTTCTTC. Residues: CASRGGDWDEQFF.